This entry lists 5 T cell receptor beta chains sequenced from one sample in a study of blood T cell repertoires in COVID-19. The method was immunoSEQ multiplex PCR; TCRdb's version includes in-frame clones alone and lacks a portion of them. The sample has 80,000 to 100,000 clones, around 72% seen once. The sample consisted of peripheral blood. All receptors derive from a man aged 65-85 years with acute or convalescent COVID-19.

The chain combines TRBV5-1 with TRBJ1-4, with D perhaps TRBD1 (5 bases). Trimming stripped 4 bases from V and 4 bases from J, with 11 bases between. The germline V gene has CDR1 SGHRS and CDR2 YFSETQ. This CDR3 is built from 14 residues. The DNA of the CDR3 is TGCGCCAGCAGCGGGGAGGGGTTTAATGAAAAACTGTTTTTT. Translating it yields CASSGEGFNEKLFF.

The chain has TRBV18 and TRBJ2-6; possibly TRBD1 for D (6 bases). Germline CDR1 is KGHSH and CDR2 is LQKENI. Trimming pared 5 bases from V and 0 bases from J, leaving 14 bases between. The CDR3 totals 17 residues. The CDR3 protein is CASSDRNRNSGANVLTF. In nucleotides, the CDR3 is TGTGCCAGCTCAGACAGGAACAGAAACTCTGGGGCCAACGTCCTGACTTTC.

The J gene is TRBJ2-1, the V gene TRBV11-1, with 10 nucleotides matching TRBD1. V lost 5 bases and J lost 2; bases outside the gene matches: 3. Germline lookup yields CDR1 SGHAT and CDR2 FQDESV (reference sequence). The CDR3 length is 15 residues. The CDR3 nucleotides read TGTGCCAGCAGCCCCGGACAGGGGGCCTACAATGAGCAGTTCTTC. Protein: CASSPGQGAYNEQFF.

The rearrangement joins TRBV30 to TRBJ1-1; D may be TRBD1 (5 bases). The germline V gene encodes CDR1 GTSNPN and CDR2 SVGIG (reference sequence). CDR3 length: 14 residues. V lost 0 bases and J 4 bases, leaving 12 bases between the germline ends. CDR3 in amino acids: CAWSVGGVGTEAFF. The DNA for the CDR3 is TGTGCCTGGAGTGTCGGGGGGGTCGGCACTGAAGCTTTCTTT. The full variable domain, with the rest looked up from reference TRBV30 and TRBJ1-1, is SQTIHQWPATLVQPVGSPLSLECTVEGTSNPNLYWYRQAAGRGLQLLFYSVGIGQISSEVPQNLSASRPQDRQFILSSKKLLLSDSGFYLCAWSVGGVGTEAFFGQGTRLTVV.

The CDR3, as DNA: TGTGCCAGCAGCGTGGACAGGGCTGGGGCCAACGTCCTGACTTTC. This sequence encodes CASSVDRAGANVLTF. The gene calls are TRBV5-4 and TRBJ2-6; 8 nucleotides match TRBD1. The CDR3 extends over 15 amino acids. V shed 4 bases, J shed 2 bases, and the junction held 2 bases outside the gene matches. Per the germline V gene, CDR1 is SGHNT and CDR2 is YYREEE (reference sequence).